This entry lists 22 T cell receptor beta chains sequenced from one sample in a study of blood T cell repertoires in COVID-19 (dated by TCRdb to 2020 to 2022). Libraries were prepared through the immunoSEQ multiplex PCR assay. TCRdb took this table from immuneACCESS and kept in-frame rearrangements with V and J called. Such tables lack part of the clones; where checked against another copy, unresolved V genes explain under half of the gap, and the rest is unexplained. Here the sample has about 150,000 clones; approximately 84% occur a single time. Approximately 11% of the sample belongs to the ten largest clones. The sample taken for sequencing was peripheral blood. Receptor source: a man in his 70s with active or convalescent COVID-19.

This chain joins TRBV9 and TRBJ1-3; D not resolved. V lost 0 bases, J lost 0 bases, and 10 bases lay in between. The CDR3 length is 16 residues. Germline CDR1 reads SGDLS; CDR2 reads YYNGEE. CDR3 sequence reads: CASSVDSLSSGNTIYF. Here the CDR3 DNA reads TGTGCCAGCAGCGTAGACAGTCTTTCCTCTGGAAACACCATATATTTT.

The J gene is TRBJ1-6, the V gene TRBV7-2; possible D gene TRBD1, 5 bases. The CDR3 is made up of 14 amino acids. Trimming shortened V by 5 bases and J by 10 bases, and 15 bases separated the two germline ends. Germline CDR1 SGHTA, CDR2 FQGNSA. For the CDR3, the DNA is TGTGCCAGCAGCGGCAGCGCCGGGGGGTCACCCCTCCACTTT. Amino acids: CASSGSAGGSPLHF.

This sequence joins TRBV6-5 and TRBJ2-7, with a tentative D call TRBD1 (6 bases). CDR3 length: 13 residues. The germline CDR1 and CDR2 sequences are MNHEY and SVGAGI. Trimming cost V 6 bases and J 5 bases, with 14 bases left between them. The CDR3 DNA reads as TGTGCCAGCAGATTACAGGGTTTAGACGAGCAGTACTTC. It codes for CASRLQGLDEQYF.

The J gene is TRBJ2-5, the V gene TRBV28; TRBD2 matches at 9 bases. This CDR3 is 14 amino acids long. The junction had 5 bases not matched to a gene; V was cut back by 5 bases and J by 4 bases. Per the germline V gene, CDR1 is MDHEN and CDR2 is SYDVKM. The CDR3 sequence is CASSRGLARETQYF. The CDR3, as DNA: TGTGCCAGCAGTCGAGGACTAGCGCGAGAGACCCAGTACTTC.

The rearrangement uses TRBV24-1 and TRBJ2-5, with a tentative D call TRBD2 (6 bases). With 1 base removed from V and 8 bases from J, the gap between germline ends came to 16 bases. This CDR3 is built from 15 residues. CDR1 KGHDR and CDR2 SFDVKD come from the germline V gene. Here the CDR3 DNA reads TGTGCCACCAGTGATTTCGGGGGTCCTGGGGTAACCCAGTACTTC. It translates to CATSDFGGPGVTQYF.

This chain joins TRBV18 and TRBJ1-1; 8 nucleotides align to TRBD1. This CDR3 has 16 amino acids. Trimming cost V 3 bases and J 0 bases; bases outside gene matches: 6. The germline CDR1 and CDR2 sequences are KGHSH and LQKENI. The CDR3 protein is CASSPSGGELNTEAFF. In DNA, the CDR3 is TGTGCCAGCTCACCTTCAGGGGGCGAATTGAACACTGAAGCTTTCTTT.

Concerning this clone itself: Different DNA sequences within this sample yield the same CDR3. This chain links TRBV11-2 with TRBJ2-1, with 10 nucleotides matching TRBD1. Trimming removed 5 bases from V and 2 bases from J; junction bases left unmatched: 3. From germline, CDR1 is SGHAT and CDR2 FQNNGV. The CDR3 length is 15 residues. The CDR3 spells CASSLGTGAYNEQFF. The DNA for the CDR3 is TGTGCCAGCAGCCTGGGGACAGGGGCCTACAATGAGCAGTTCTTC.

This chain uses TRBV7-9 with TRBJ1-4; 7 bases are shared with TRBD1. The germline V gene encodes CDR1 SEHNR and CDR2 FQNEAQ (reference sequence). CDR3 length equals 15 residues. V gave up 3 bases and J gave up 1 base; unmatched junction bases: 2. Here the CDR3 reads CASSFQGVTNEKLFF. The CDR3 DNA reads TGTGCCAGCAGCTTCCAGGGGGTAACTAATGAAAAACTGTTTTTT.

The rearrangement joins TRBV28 to TRBJ1-2; a weak D match, TRBD1 (5 bases). Germline assignment: CDR1 MDHEN and CDR2 SYDVKM. This CDR3 is 15 amino acids long. Trimming cost V 7 bases and J 2 bases, with 17 bases left between them. CDR3 DNA sequence: TGTGCCAGCAAACTGGGGGGACTGCACAACTATGGCTACACCTTC. Its translation is CASKLGGLHNYGYTF.

This clone was recorded only once. The chain employs TRBV11-2 and TRBJ1-1; the D is unclear. V lost 2 bases and J lost 2, with 12 bases in between. The CDR3 length is 15 residues. In germline, CDR1 is SGHAT, CDR2 FQNNGV. CDR3 DNA: TGTGCCAGCAGCTTATCGCGGGGTGTTAACACTGAAGCTTTCTTT. This encodes CASSLSRGVNTEAFF.

The chain employs TRBV3-1 (or the pseudogene TRBV3-2) and TRBJ2-5; 9 bases are shared with TRBD2. The CDR3 contains 16 residues. The trim removed 2 bases at V and 2 bases at J, leaving 6 bases unmatched. CDR1 and CDR2 from the germline V gene are LGHDT and YNNKEL (reference sequence). CDR3 region: CASSQFNSGGQETQYF. CDR3 DNA: TGTGCCAGCAGCCAATTTAATAGCGGGGGACAAGAGACCCAGTACTTC.

This clone was recorded a few times. The chain is built from TRBV30 and TRBJ1-4; 9 bases map to TRBD1. After removal of 3 bases from V and 5 bases from J, the junction contained 4 bases not matched to a gene. Germline V gene sequence: CDR1 GTSNPN, CDR2 SVGIG (reference sequence). This CDR3 has 14 residues. DNA of the CDR3: TGTGCCTGGAGACATACAGGGGGCAATGAAAAACTGTTTTTT. It specifies CAWRHTGGNEKLFF.

The chain has TRBV2 and TRBJ2-7; tentatively, D is TRBD1 (6 bases). The CDR3 loop spans 15 amino acids. Trimming stripped 6 bases from V and 5 bases from J, with 20 bases between. Germline CDR1 and CDR2: SNHLY and FYNNEI. This CDR3 is CASRGEQGRGHEQYF. CDR3 in DNA: TGTGCCAGCAGGGGGGAACAGGGTAGGGGTCACGAGCAGTACTTC.

This CDR3 reads CASSNARGVNSPLHF. For the CDR3, the DNA is TGTGCCAGCAGTAACGCTCGGGGGGTTAATTCACCCCTCCACTTT. The chain uses TRBV6-6 and TRBJ1-6; perhaps TRBD1 as D (5 bases). Germline-derived CDR1 and CDR2 are MNHNY and SVGAGI (reference sequence). CDR3 length: 15 amino acids. V was pared by 5 bases and J by 6 bases, with 14 bases between.

J is TRBJ2-5 and V is TRBV5-1; 7 nucleotides agree with TRBD1. Per germline, CDR1 SGHRS and CDR2 YFSETQ. V trimming: 0 bases; J trimming: 0 bases; junction bases outside the gene matches: 8. The CDR3 is made up of 17 amino acids. The chain's CDR3 is CASSLGSGQRYQETQYF. CDR3 DNA sequence: TGCGCCAGCAGCTTGGGGTCGGGACAGAGATACCAAGAGACCCAGTACTTC.

The chain carries TRBV14 and TRBJ2-7; D gene unclear. The CDR3 runs 14 residues. Germline values: CDR1 SGHDN, CDR2 FVKESK. V was clipped by 0 bases and J by 4 bases, with 10 bases between them. The CDR3: CASSQDLTRYEQYF. In nucleotides, the CDR3 is TGTGCCAGCAGCCAAGATCTGACACGTTACGAGCAGTACTTC.

The rearrangement joins TRBV4-3 to TRBJ1-2; D remains ambiguous. Trimming removed 1 base at V and 2 bases at J, with 11 bases between. Germline assignment: CDR1 LGHNA and CDR2 YSLEER. This CDR3 region has 15 residues. In DNA form, the CDR3 reads TGCGCCAGCAGCCAAGGAGGAGGGAGGAACTATGGCTACACCTTC. Encoded protein: CASSQGGGRNYGYTF.

The V and J genes are TRBV9 and TRBJ2-7; 8 bases match TRBD1. CDR3 length equals 14 residues. V lost 4 bases and J lost 4; bases outside the gene matches: 7. The germline gives CDR1 SGDLS, CDR2 YYNGEE. The chain's CDR3 is CASSPRTGTYEQYF. CDR3 in DNA: TGTGCCAGCAGCCCACGGACAGGGACGTACGAGCAGTACTTC.

The CDR3 loop reads CASSETALNTEAFF. The CDR3 nucleotides are TGTGCCAGCAGTGAGACAGCCTTGAACACTGAAGCTTTCTTT. The chain is built from TRBV2 and TRBJ1-1; weak D call: TRBD1 (5 bases). Germline lookup yields CDR1 SNHLY and CDR2 FYNNEI. CDR3 size: 14 residues. Trimming took off 3 bases at V and 0 bases at J, with 8 bases between the two ends.

The chain couples TRBV6-6 to TRBJ1-2, with D maybe TRBD1 (5 bases). Trimming cost V 2 bases and J 3 bases, with 10 bases left between them. The CDR3 runs to 14 residues. From germline, CDR1 is MNHNY and CDR2 SVGAGI (reference sequence). The CDR3 loop reads CASSYPDNYYGYTF. For the CDR3, the DNA is TGTGCCAGCAGTTACCCGGACAATTACTATGGCTACACCTTC.

This clone was seen a single time. This chain joins TRBV6-5 and TRBJ2-5, with D perhaps matching TRBD2 (6 bases). The CDR3 runs 13 residues. The V end was cut by 8 bases, the J end by 2 bases, with 12 bases between. Germline V gene data show CDR1 as MNHEY and CDR2 as SVGAGI. The CDR3: CASVLSGQETQYF. In nucleotides, the CDR3 is TGTGCCAGCGTCCTTAGCGGACAAGAGACCCAGTACTTC.

This rearrangement joins TRBV5-6 to TRBJ1-3; possibly TRBD1 for D (5 bases). The CDR3 is 14 amino acids. The germline V gene encodes CDR1 SGHDT and CDR2 YYEEEE. V shed 7 bases and J shed 0 bases, with 11 bases lying between them. This CDR3 is CASRARDSGNTIYF. In nucleotides, the CDR3 is TGTGCCAGCCGGGCCAGGGACTCTGGAAACACCATATATTTT.